This T cell receptor (beta chain) was sequenced in a study of blood T cell repertoires in COVID-19. Study-wide context: Whether acute or convalescent, the COVID-19 samples came from the United States, Italy and Spain.

This clone was found a few times. Sequencing was performed with immunoSEQ multiplex PCR; in TCRdb, only in-frame clones are kept and a portion is missing. The sample has fewer than 70,000 clones, about three quarters seen once; the top ten hold more than 15%. The CDR3 has 15 amino acids. Germline CDR1 reads MGHRA; CDR2 reads YSYEKL. J lost 11 bases, V lost 4 bases, and 8 bases had no gene match. The chain joins TRBV4-1 to TRBJ1-6, with 10 nucleotides matching TRBD1. Sequenced input: peripheral blood. This clonotype was sampled from a man aged 25-45 years with COVID-19, enrolled during active disease. CDR3 sequence: CASSLSDRGDPPLHF. The CDR3 bases are TGCGCCAGCAGCCTGTCGGACAGGGGGGACCCACCCCTCCACTTT.